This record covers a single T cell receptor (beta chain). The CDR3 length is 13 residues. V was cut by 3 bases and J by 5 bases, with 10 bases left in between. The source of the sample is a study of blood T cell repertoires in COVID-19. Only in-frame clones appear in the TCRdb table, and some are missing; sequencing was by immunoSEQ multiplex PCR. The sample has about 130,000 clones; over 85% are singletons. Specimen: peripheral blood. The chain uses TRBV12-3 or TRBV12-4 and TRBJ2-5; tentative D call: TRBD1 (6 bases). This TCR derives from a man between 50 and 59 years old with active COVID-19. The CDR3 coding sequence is TGTGCCAGCAGTTTGAGGGGGTTGGAGACCCAGTACTTC. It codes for CASSLRGLETQYF.